Listed here are 10 T cell receptor beta chains from one sample, sequenced in a study of T cells in Graves' hyperthyroidism and ophthalmopathy. Researchers took RNA transcripts and amplified the TCR beta CDR3 regions from them. Initially, a first-round RT-PCR of the TCR CDR3 employed the HTBI primer set. TCRdb called the multiplex PCR reads again in MiXCR, with one record for every CDR3 protein. Here the sample spans approximately 200,000 distinct CDR3 sequences, approximately 20% being singletons. The sequenced material came from blood. The receptor source for this set is a man in his forties with Graves' hyperthyroidism.

V gene TRBV29-1 combines with J gene TRBJ2-5, with 7 bases aligning to TRBD1. Germline V gene data show CDR1 as SQVTM and CDR2 as ANQGSEA. The junction had 5 bases not matched to a gene; V was cut back by 2 bases and J by 5 bases. The CDR3 runs to 13 residues. This CDR3 is CSVEQGDEETQYF. The DNA for the CDR3 is TGCAGCGTTGAACAGGGGGATGAGGAGACCCAGTACTTC.

J is TRBJ2-1 and V is TRBV4-2, with 10 bases lining up with TRBD2. The germline V gene encodes CDR1 LGHNA and CDR2 YNFKEQ. CDR3 size: 20 residues. V was pared by 4 bases and J by 7 bases, with 22 bases of the junction left unmatched. The CDR3 sequence is CASSRVETSGGVEGWNEQFF. The CDR3 nucleotides are TGTGCCAGCAGCCGAGTAGAGACCAGCGGGGGGGTAGAGGGTTGGAATGAGCAGTTCTTC.

This clonotype was recorded many times. V is TRBV12-3 or TRBV12-4 and J is TRBJ2-1, with D uncertain. CDR3 length: 13 amino acids. V dropped 6 bases and J dropped 3 bases, with 9 bases sitting between them. CDR3 loop: CASSSDGYNEQFF. The CDR3 DNA follows: TGTGCCAGCAGCTCGGACGGCTACAATGAGCAGTTCTTC.

Many counts were recorded for this clonotype. J is TRBJ2-1 and V is TRBV2; 13 bases agree with TRBD2. The CDR3 sequence is 15 residues long. With 7 bases clipped from V and 8 bases from J, the junction kept 8 bases outside the gene matches. Germline loops: CDR1 SNHLY, CDR2 FYNNEI. The CDR3 coding sequence is TGTGCCAGCACCCTTGGGACTAGCGGGATAGATGAGCAGTTCTTC. Translated, it gives CASTLGTSGIDEQFF.

At least ten counts were recorded for this clonotype. The chain employs TRBV20-1 and TRBJ1-2; TRBD1 agrees at 7 bases. Germline loops: CDR1 DFQATT, CDR2 SNEGSKA (reference sequence). The CDR3 sequence is 13 residues long. J lost 3 bases, V lost 4 bases, and 5 bases had no gene match. As DNA, the CDR3 is TGCAGTGCTACCACAGGACAGGACTATGGCTACACCTTC. As protein: CSATTGQDYGYTF.

This clonotype appeared many times. The chain couples TRBV15 to TRBJ1-1; 7 bases map to TRBD1. Germline V gene lookup returns CDR1 LNHNV and CDR2 YYDKDF (reference sequence). V gave up 1 base and J gave up 7 bases; unmatched junction bases: 6. The CDR3 consists of 14 residues. CDR3 region: CATSRGGTVGEAFF. The CDR3 DNA follows: TGTGCCACCAGCAGAGGTGGGACAGTAGGTGAAGCTTTCTTT.

This clonotype turned up a few times. The V gene is TRBV10-3, the J gene TRBJ2-3; unclear D gene. This CDR3 comprises 15 residues. Trimming cost V 3 bases and J 1 base, with 11 bases left between them. Germline V gene lookup returns CDR1 ENHRY and CDR2 SYGVKD. CDR3 nucleotide sequence: TGTGCCATCAGTGAAGGTAGCAGCGGCACAGATACGCAGTATTTT. Translation gives CAISEGSSGTDTQYF.

V usage is TRBV11-2 and J usage is TRBJ2-1; 9 positions match TRBD1. The CDR3 runs to 15 residues. In germline, CDR1 is SGHAT, CDR2 FQNNGV. The V and J ends lost 2 bases and 5 bases, in that order; junction bases with no gene match: 4. The CDR3 protein is CASSLTGTGNNEQFF. CDR3 DNA: TGTGCCAGCAGCTTAACCGGGACAGGGAACAATGAGCAGTTCTTC.

This rearrangement joins TRBV7-2 to TRBJ2-5, with 14 bases aligning to TRBD2. The CDR3 loop spans 16 amino acids. The germline V gene has CDR1 SGHTA and CDR2 FQGNSA. V lost 4 bases, J lost 5 bases, and 6 bases stayed unmatched. CDR3 loop: CASSSPTSGGAETQYF. The CDR3 region has the DNA TGTGCCAGCAGCTCCCCGACTAGCGGGGGGGCGGAGACCCAGTACTTC.

The J gene is TRBJ2-1, the V gene TRBV6-1, with D possibly being TRBD1 (5 bases). The CDR3 runs to 16 residues. Germline values: CDR1 MNHNS, CDR2 SASEGT. V lost 6 bases to trimming and J lost 0 bases, with 15 bases between them. CDR3 sequence: CASRPLTEVSYNEQFF. In DNA form, the CDR3 reads TGTGCCAGCAGACCCCTGACAGAGGTCTCCTACAATGAGCAGTTCTTC.